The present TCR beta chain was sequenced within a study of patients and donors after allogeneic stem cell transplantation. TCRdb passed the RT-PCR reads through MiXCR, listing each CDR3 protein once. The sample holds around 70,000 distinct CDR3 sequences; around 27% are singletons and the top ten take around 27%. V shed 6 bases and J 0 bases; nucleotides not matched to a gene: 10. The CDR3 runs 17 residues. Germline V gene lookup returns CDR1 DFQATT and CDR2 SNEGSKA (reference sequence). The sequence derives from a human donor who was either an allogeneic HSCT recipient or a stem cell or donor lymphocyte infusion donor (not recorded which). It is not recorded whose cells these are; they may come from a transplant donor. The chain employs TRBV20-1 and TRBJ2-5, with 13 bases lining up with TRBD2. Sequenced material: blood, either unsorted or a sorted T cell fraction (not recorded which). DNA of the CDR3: TGCAGTGCCCCGGGACTAGCGGGAAATTTGTACCAAGAGACCCAGTACTTC. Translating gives CSAPGLAGNLYQETQYF.